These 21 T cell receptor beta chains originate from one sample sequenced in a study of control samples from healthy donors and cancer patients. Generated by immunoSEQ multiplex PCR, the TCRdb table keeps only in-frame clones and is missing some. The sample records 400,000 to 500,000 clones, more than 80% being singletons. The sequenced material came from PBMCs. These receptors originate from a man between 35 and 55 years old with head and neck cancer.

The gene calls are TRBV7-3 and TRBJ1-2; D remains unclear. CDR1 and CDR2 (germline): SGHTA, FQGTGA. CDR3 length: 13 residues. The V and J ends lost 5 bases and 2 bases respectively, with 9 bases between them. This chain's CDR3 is CASSRGGNYGYTF. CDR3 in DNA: TGTGCCAGCAGCCGGGGAGGAAACTATGGCTACACCTTC.

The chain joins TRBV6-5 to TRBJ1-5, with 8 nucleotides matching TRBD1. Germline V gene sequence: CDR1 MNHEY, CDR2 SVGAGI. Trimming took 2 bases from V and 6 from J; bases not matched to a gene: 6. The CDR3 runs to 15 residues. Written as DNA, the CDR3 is TGTGCCAGCAGTTACGACAGGGGCCCCGGTCAGCCCCAGCATTTT. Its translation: CASSYDRGPGQPQHF.

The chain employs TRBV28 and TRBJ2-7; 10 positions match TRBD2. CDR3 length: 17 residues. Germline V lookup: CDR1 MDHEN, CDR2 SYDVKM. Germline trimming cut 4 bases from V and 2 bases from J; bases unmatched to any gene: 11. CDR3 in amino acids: CASSSRAGGTETYEQYF. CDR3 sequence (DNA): TGTGCCAGCAGTTCACGAGCGGGGGGGACAGAAACCTACGAGCAGTACTTC.

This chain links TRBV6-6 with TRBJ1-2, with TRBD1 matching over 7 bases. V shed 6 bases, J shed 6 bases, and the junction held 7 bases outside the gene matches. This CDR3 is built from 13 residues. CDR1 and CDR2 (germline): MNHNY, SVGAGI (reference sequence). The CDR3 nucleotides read TGTGCCAGCAGCCGCGACAGGGAGGATGGCTACACCTTC. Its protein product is CASSRDREDGYTF.

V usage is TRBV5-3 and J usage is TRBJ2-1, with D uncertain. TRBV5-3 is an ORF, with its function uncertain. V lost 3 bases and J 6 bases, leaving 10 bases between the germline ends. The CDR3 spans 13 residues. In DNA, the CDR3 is TGTGCCAGAAGCTCCTCCCAGTTCAATGAGCAGTTCTTC. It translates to CARSSSQFNEQFF.

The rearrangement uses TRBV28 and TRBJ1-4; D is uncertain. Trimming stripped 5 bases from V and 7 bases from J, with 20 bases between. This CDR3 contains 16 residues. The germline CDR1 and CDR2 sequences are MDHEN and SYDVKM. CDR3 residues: CASSNPPAGISEKLFF. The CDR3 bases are TGTGCCAGCAGTAACCCTCCGGCAGGAATCAGTGAAAAACTGTTTTTT.

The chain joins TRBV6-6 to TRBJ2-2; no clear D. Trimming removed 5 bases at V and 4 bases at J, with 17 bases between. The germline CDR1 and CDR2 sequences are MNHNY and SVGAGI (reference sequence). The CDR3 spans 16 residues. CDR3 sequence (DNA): TGTGCCAGCAGTCCGATAATTATTTCTAGCACCGGGGAGCTGTTTTTT. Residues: CASSPIIISSTGELFF.

CDR3: CASSGTDKETQYF. The DNA for the CDR3 is TGTGCCAGCAGTGGGACAGATAAAGAGACCCAGTACTTC. The chain couples TRBV6-2 or TRBV6-3 to TRBJ2-5, with TRBD1 matching over 7 bases. The CDR3 contains 13 residues. Germline-derived CDR1 and CDR2 are MNHEY and SVGEGT. V trimming: 5 bases; J trimming: 3 bases; junction bases outside the gene matches: 3.

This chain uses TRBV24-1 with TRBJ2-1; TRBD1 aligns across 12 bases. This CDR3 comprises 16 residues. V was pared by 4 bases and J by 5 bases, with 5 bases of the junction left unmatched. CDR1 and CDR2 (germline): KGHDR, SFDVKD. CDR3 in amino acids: CATSDPGTGGHNEQFF. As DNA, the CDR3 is TGTGCCACCAGTGACCCCGGGACAGGGGGCCACAATGAGCAGTTCTTC.

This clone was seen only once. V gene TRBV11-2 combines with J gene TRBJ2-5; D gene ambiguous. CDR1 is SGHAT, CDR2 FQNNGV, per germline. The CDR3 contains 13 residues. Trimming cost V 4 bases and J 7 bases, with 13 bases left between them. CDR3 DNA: TGTGCCAGCAGCTACGGATCCCCTGTGACCCAGTACTTC. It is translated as CASSYGSPVTQYF.

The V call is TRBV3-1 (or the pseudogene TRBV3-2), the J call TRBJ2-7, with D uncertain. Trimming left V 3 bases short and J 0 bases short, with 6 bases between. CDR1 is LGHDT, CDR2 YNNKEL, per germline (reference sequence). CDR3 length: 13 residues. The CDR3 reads CASSQAPSYEQYF. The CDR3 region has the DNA TGTGCCAGCAGCCAGGCCCCCTCCTACGAGCAGTACTTC.

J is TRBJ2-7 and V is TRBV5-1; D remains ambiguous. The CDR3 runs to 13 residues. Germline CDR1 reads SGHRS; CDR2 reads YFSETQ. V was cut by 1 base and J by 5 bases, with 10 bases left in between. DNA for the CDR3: TGCGCCAGCAGCTTGAGGGCCGCCGACGAGCAGTACTTC. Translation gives CASSLRAADEQYF. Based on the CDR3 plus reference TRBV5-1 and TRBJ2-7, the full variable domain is KAGVTQTPRYLIKTRGQQVTLSCSPISGHRSVSWYQQTPGQGLQFLFEYFSETQRNKGNFPGRFSGRQFSNSRSEMNVSTLELGDSALYLCASSLRAADEQYFGPGTRLTVT.

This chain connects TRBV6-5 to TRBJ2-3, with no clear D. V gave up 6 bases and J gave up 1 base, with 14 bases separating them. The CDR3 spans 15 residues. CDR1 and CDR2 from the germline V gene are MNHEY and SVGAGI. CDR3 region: CASSFRAHGTDTQYF. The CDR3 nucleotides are TGTGCCAGCAGCTTCCGGGCCCACGGCACAGATACGCAGTATTTT.

The CDR3: CASSLSGQGGREQYF. The CDR3 nucleotides are TGTGCCAGCAGCTTATCGGGACAGGGGGGTCGGGAGCAGTACTTC. The chain joins TRBV7-9 to TRBJ2-7, with 11 bases identical to TRBD1. The CDR3 consists of 15 residues. CDR1 is SEHNR, CDR2 FQNEAQ, per germline (reference sequence). J lost 7 bases, V lost 2 bases, and 7 bases had no gene match. Full variable domain (outside the CDR3, taken from reference TRBV7-9 and TRBJ2-7): DTGVSQNPRHKITKRGQNVTFRCDPISEHNRLYWYRQTLGQGPEFLTYFQNEAQLEKSRLLSDRFSAERPKGSFSTLEIQRTEQGDSAMYLCASSLSGQGGREQYFGPGTRLTVT.

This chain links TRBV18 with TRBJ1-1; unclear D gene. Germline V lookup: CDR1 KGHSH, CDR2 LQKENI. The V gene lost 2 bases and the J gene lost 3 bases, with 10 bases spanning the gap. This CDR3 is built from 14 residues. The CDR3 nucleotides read TGTGCCAGCTCACCAACGAGAATGGACACTGAAGCTTTCTTT. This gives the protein CASSPTRMDTEAFF.

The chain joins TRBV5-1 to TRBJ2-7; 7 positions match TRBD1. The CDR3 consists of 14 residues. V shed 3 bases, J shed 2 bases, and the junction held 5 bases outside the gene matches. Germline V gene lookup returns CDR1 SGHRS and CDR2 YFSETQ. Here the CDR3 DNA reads TGCGCCAGCAGCTCGGAGACAGGGACCTACGAGCAGTACTTC. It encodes CASSSETGTYEQYF.

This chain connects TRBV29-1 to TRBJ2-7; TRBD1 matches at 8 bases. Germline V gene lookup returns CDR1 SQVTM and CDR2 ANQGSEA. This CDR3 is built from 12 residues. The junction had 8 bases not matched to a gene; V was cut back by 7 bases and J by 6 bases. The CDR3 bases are TGCAGCGGAGGACAGGGTCCAGGCGAGCAGTACTTC. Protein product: CSGGQGPGEQYF.

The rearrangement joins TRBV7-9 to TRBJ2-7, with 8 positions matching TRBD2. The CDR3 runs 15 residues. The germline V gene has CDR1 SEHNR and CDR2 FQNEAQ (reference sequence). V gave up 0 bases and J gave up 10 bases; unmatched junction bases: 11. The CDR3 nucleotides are TGTGCCAGCAGCTTAGCGGCGGGGGGCTCGGGTCGCCAGTACTTC. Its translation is CASSLAAGGSGRQYF.

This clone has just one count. CDR3 amino acids: CASSPEFGTYEQYF. The CDR3 coding sequence is TGTGCCAGTAGTCCAGAATTCGGAACTTACGAGCAGTACTTC. The rearrangement links TRBV19 to TRBJ2-7; D unresolved. V dropped 5 bases and J dropped 4 bases, with 15 bases sitting between them. The CDR3 runs to 14 residues. Germline-derived CDR1 and CDR2 are LNHDA and SQIVND (reference sequence).

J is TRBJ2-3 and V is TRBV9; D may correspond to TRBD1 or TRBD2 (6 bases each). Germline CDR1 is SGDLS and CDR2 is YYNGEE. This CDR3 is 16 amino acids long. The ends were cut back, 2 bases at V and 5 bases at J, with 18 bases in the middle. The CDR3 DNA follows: TGTGCCAGCAGCGTCGGGGGAAGAGGGGGACAAGATACGCAGTATTTT. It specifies CASSVGGRGGQDTQYF. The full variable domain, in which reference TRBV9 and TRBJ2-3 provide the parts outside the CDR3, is DSGVTQTPKHLITATGQRVTLRCSPRSGDLSVYWYQQSLDQGLQFLIQYYNGEERAKGNILERFSAQQFPDLHSELNLSSLELGDSALYFCASSVGGRGGQDTQYFGPGTRLTVL.

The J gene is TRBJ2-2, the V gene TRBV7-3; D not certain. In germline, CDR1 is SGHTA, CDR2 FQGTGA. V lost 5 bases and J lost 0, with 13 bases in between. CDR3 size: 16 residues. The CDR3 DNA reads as TGTGCCAGCAGCCACCAGAGCACGGCGAACACCGGGGAGCTGTTTTTT. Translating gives CASSHQSTANTGELFF.